Shown below are 2 T cell receptor beta chains from a single sample sequenced in a study of blood T cell repertoires in COVID-19. Using immunoSEQ multiplex PCR, the repertoire was profiled, and TCRdb retains in-frame clones only, with some absent. The data show about 120,000 clones, over 65% seen once. The specimen sequenced was peripheral blood. These receptors were collected from an elderly woman with acute or convalescent COVID-19.

The chain has TRBV5-1 and TRBJ2-1; the match to TRBD1 covers 7 bases. V shed 1 base and J 3 bases; nucleotides not matched to a gene: 4. Germline loops: CDR1 SGHRS, CDR2 YFSETQ. This CDR3 spans 15 amino acids. The CDR3 protein is CASSLMGTDYNEQFF. The CDR3 DNA reads TGCGCCAGCAGCTTGATGGGGACAGACTACAATGAGCAGTTCTTC.

This clone was seen only once. CDR3 bases: TGTGCCAGCAGCTTGGAGCATACGCAGTATTTT. Translating gives CASSLEHTQYF. This chain uses TRBV5-6 with TRBJ2-3; D unresolved. From germline, CDR1 is SGHDT and CDR2 YYEEEE. Trimming shortened V by 0 bases and J by 7 bases, and 3 bases separated the two germline ends. The CDR3 extends over 11 amino acids. Full variable domain (outside the CDR3, taken from reference TRBV5-6 and TRBJ2-3): DAGVTQSPTHLIKTRGQQVTLRCSPKSGHDTVSWYQQALGQGPQFIFQYYEEEERQRGNFPDRFSGHQFPNYSSELNVNALLLGDSALYLCASSLEHTQYFGPGTRLTVL.